Here is one TCR beta chain with its context. CDR1 is MGHRA, CDR2 YSYEKL, per germline. CDR3 length: 15 amino acids. V lost 6 bases and J lost 0, with 11 bases in between. The data were taken from a study of shared clonotypes between healthy human individuals. The data were produced by immunoSEQ multiplex PCR, yet TCRdb's version contains in-frame clones alone and is incomplete. The sample contains about 2.2 million clones, roughly 95% of which appear only once. Cells designated naive CD8 were CD45RO-negative and were positively selected for CCR7, with terminally differentiated effector memory CD45RA+ cells excluded.

The sequencing sample was made of naive CD8+ T cells from PBMCs. This TCR came from a man between 18 and 29 years old in good health. Some clones in this sample may be carry-over from other donors' samples. The V call is TRBV4-1, the J call TRBJ1-4, with no clear D. The CDR3 loop reads CASRPTAATNEKLFF. The CDR3 coding sequence is TGCGCCAGCAGACCAACGGCCGCAACTAATGAAAAACTGTTTTTT.